Listed below are T cell receptor beta chains from one sample, sequenced in a study of cytomegalovirus exposure and HLA in healthy donors. Libraries were prepared by immunoSEQ multiplex PCR; TCRdb keeps only in-frame clonotypes and omits some of them. The table has some 140,000 clones, 64% seen once. Sequencing used PBMCs. The receptors here all came from a woman aged 40 to 55 in good health and CMV-seronegative. Each CDR3 is given with its conserved first and last residue. Each record gives: V gene, D gene, J gene, clone size, CDR3 DNA, CDR3 protein. A D gene is named only where the DNA matches it firmly. Not all rows give a size; the values are once, few, many and, for expanded clones, a class.

V: TRBV7-2
D: TRBD2
J: TRBJ2-5
size: -
DNA: TGTGCCAGCAGCCAGGGACTAGCGGGGGCCTTAGAGACCCAGTACTTC
CDR3: CASSQGLAGALETQYF

V: TRBV9
D: TRBD2
J: TRBJ2-5
size: once
DNA: TGTGCCAGCAGCGGTAGCGGGGGGGCCGGAGAGACCCAGTACTTC
CDR3: CASSGSGGAGETQYF

V: TRBV2
D: TRBD1
J: TRBJ2-5
size: -
DNA: TGTGCCAGCTCCCGGGACAGAGAGACCCAGTACTTC
CDR3: CASSRDRETQYF

V: TRBV5-1
D: TRBD1
J: TRBJ1-1
size: -
DNA: TGCGCCAGCAGCCGGGGGGACAGGGCGAACACTGAAGCTTTCTTT
CDR3: CASSRGDRANTEAFF

V: TRBV4-1
D: -
J: TRBJ2-7
size: -
DNA: TGCGCCAGCAGCCTCGCCGGACTGGGCGAGCAGTACTTC
CDR3: CASSLAGLGEQYF

V: TRBV7-8
D: -
J: TRBJ2-3
size: -
DNA: TGTGCCAGCAGCTGGCGGAGCACAGATACGCAGTATTTT
CDR3: CASSWRSTDTQYF

V: TRBV30
D: -
J: TRBJ1-2
size: -
DNA: TGTGCCTCCCCACCCGGGGTGGGGATAGCTAACTATGGCTACACCTTC
CDR3: CASPPGVGIANYGYTF

V: TRBV27
D: -
J: TRBJ1-2
size: -
DNA: TGTGCCAGCAGTCTAATACGAGGGGGGGCGCAGGGTCATGGCTACACCTTC
CDR3: CASSLIRGGAQGHGYTF

V: TRBV6-1
D: TRBD2
J: TRBJ2-5
size: -
DNA: TGTGCCAGTTCCCTACTAGCGTTCCAAGAGACCCAGTACTTC
CDR3: CASSLLAFQETQYF

V: TRBV5-1
D: -
J: TRBJ1-1
size: -
DNA: TGCGCCAGCAGCTTGGGGCAGGGGCTCTCGAAAACGAACACTGAAGCTTTCTTT
CDR3: CASSLGQGLSKTNTEAFF

V: TRBV28
D: -
J: TRBJ1-5
size: -
DNA: TGTGCCAGCAGCCGCTCAGGGGCCCCTAATCAGCCCCAGCATTTT
CDR3: CASSRSGAPNQPQHF

V: TRBV5-5
D: -
J: TRBJ1-1
size: few
DNA: TGTGCCAGCTCGGGAGGCAGAGACACTGAAGCTTTCTTT
CDR3: CASSGGRDTEAFF

V: TRBV25-1
D: -
J: TRBJ1-2
size: -
DNA: TGTGCCAGCAGTGAGAGTCCGTCTAACTATGGCTACACCTTC
CDR3: CASSESPSNYGYTF

V: TRBV7-2
D: -
J: TRBJ2-3
size: -
DNA: TGTGCCAGCAGCTTAGGGCCCGTAAGCACAGATACGCAGTATTTT
CDR3: CASSLGPVSTDTQYF

V: TRBV6-5
D: TRBD1
J: TRBJ1-2
size: -
DNA: TGTGCCAGCAGTTACCGACAGGGACGGGGCTACACCTTC
CDR3: CASSYRQGRGYTF

V: TRBV5-1
D: TRBD2
J: TRBJ2-5
size: -
DNA: TGCGCCAGTAGCTTAGGACTAGCGGGTTTCGGGGAGACCCAGTACTTC
CDR3: CASSLGLAGFGETQYF

V: TRBV4-3
D: TRBD1
J: TRBJ2-7
size: -
DNA: TGCGCCAGCAGCCAAAGCGGCAGGGGGAGCCTTTCCTACGAGCAGTACTTC
CDR3: CASSQSGRGSLSYEQYF

V: TRBV6-1
D: -
J: TRBJ1-4
size: -
DNA: TGTGCCAGCAGTGAACCTATAGGGGTTTCTAATGAAAAACTGTTTTTT
CDR3: CASSEPIGVSNEKLFF

V: TRBV7-8
D: -
J: TRBJ1-5
size: -
DNA: TGTGCCAGCAGCTCTACCGGTAACGGGGGAAGAGTGCATTTT
CDR3: CASSSTGNGGRVHF

V: TRBV6-4
D: -
J: TRBJ2-3
size: -
DNA: TGTGCCAGCAGTGACTCTGGCCAAGGCGGCGCAGATACGCAGTATTTT
CDR3: CASSDSGQGGADTQYF